This T cell receptor (beta chain) was profiled in a study of human thymus T cells. General study findings and limits: Thymic and blood repertoires appeared to carry a bias in their V and J gene usage.

Turning to this clone: Its matching antigen is unknown.

Libraries were prepared by immunoSEQ multiplex PCR; TCRdb keeps only in-frame clonotypes and omits some of them. The sample shows approximately 46,000 clones, over 90% of them seen only once. Healthy Finnish infants undergoing corrective surgery for congenital heart defects provided the donor material. An approximately 0.45-1 mL peripheral blood aliquot was taken intraoperatively from four of eight donors. All available leukocytes, rather than a set cell count, yielded the blood DNA. The CDR3 has 16 amino acids. Looked up from germline, CDR1 is LNHNV and CDR2 is YYDKDF (reference sequence). The V and J ends lost 1 base and 4 bases, in that order; junction bases with no gene match: 5.

The sequence derives from a girl under three years old with a congenital heart defect but otherwise immunologically healthy. Sequencing input: blood. The chain combines TRBV15 with TRBJ1-4; 8 nucleotides agree with TRBD1. CDR3 region: CATSRARGRVNEKLFF. The CDR3 DNA reads as TGTGCCACCAGCAGAGCCAGGGGGCGCGTTAATGAAAAACTGTTTTTT.